This T cell receptor beta chain was profiled in a study of blood T cell repertoires in COVID-19. About the study: Acute and convalescent COVID-19 samples came from the United States, Italy and Spain. PBMCs, B-cell-depleted T cells, or T cells provided the cDNA or gDNA that made up the material.

Original processing notes: Reference gene primer amplification in the assay estimated nucleated cell counts. This table comes from immunoSEQ multiplex PCR, and its TCRdb copy is limited to in-frame clones, with some not included. The V and J calls and the clone size are those of that table, but D and trimming were determined from the DNA. The repertoire has approximately 70,000 clones, around 85% of them found once; the top ten carry roughly 10%. Trimming removed 1 base at V and 6 bases at J, with 13 bases between. Germline assignment: CDR1 MNHEY and CDR2 SMNVEV (reference sequence). The length of the CDR3 is 15 residues.

The source is a woman aged 45 to 65 with acute or convalescent COVID-19. The chain recombines TRBV27 with TRBJ1-5; D ambiguous. Sample: peripheral blood. The CDR3 here is CASSLFLAGTQPQHF. CDR3 bases: TGTGCCAGCAGTTTATTCTTGGCAGGCACTCAGCCCCAGCATTTT.